These 13 T cell receptor beta chains were all obtained from the same sample, sequenced in a study of blood T cell repertoires in COVID-19 (dated by TCRdb to about 2020). Libraries were prepared through the immunoSEQ multiplex PCR assay. Held by TCRdb, this immuneACCESS table contains in-frame sequences only and omits some clones. Under half of the omission traces to an unresolved V gene where checked; the cause of the rest is unknown. The sample includes approximately 140,000 clones, with around 80% observed a single time. 35% to 40% of the sample is taken by the ten largest. The sample comprised peripheral blood. These receptors were taken from a human donor in a cohort sampled during active COVID-19.

This clone occurred a few times. CDR3 loop: CSVVPGQGTHGYTF. The CDR3 DNA sequence: TGCAGCGTCGTCCCGGGACAGGGGACGCATGGCTACACCTTC. This chain connects TRBV29-1 to TRBJ1-2; 10 bases are shared with TRBD1. The CDR3 totals 14 residues. Germline CDR1 and CDR2: SQVTM and ANQGSEA. Trimming at V came to 6 bases and at J to 6 bases, leaving 10 bases not matched to a gene.

The gene calls are TRBV28 and TRBJ1-5; D not resolved. V was clipped by 4 bases and J by 2 bases, with 12 bases between them. This CDR3 comprises 15 residues. Germline CDR1 reads MDHEN; CDR2 reads SYDVKM. DNA for the CDR3: TGTGCCAGCAGTTCCCCCGACTATGGCAATCAGCCCCAGCATTTT. This codes for CASSSPDYGNQPQHF.

This chain joins TRBV2 and TRBJ2-7, with D tentatively TRBD2 (5 bases). From germline, CDR1 is SNHLY and CDR2 FYNNEI. With 2 bases removed from V and 6 bases from J, the gap between germline ends came to 14 bases. The CDR3 loop spans 14 amino acids. The CDR3 here is CASSERRRVGEQYF. The DNA for the CDR3 is TGTGCCAGCAGTGAACGCAGGCGGGTGGGCGAGCAGTACTTC.

This chain links TRBV9 with TRBJ2-7; 9 bases match TRBD1. With 4 bases clipped from V and 1 base from J, the junction kept 9 bases outside the gene matches. CDR1 and CDR2 from the germline V gene are SGDLS and YYNGEE. The CDR3 totals 16 residues. Here the CDR3 reads CASSPQSGTGSYEQYF. The CDR3, as DNA: TGTGCCAGCAGCCCCCAGTCCGGGACAGGGTCCTACGAGCAGTACTTC.

The rearrangement joins TRBV30 to TRBJ2-1; D may be TRBD1 (6 bases). This CDR3 region has 14 residues. V was shortened by 2 bases and J by 0 bases, with 8 bases between the two germline ends. Germline values: CDR1 GTSNPN, CDR2 SVGIG (reference sequence). This chain's CDR3 is CAWSQGSSYNEQFF. DNA of the CDR3: TGTGCCTGGAGTCAGGGGAGCTCCTACAATGAGCAGTTCTTC.

The chain is built from TRBV5-1 and TRBJ1-2; 10 bases align to TRBD1. The V gene's germline CDR1 is SGHRS and CDR2 YFSETQ. The J segment lost 8 bases and the V segment lost 1 base, leaving 5 bases of the junction unmatched. This CDR3 is 14 amino acids long. Here the CDR3 DNA reads TGCGCCAGCAGCTTGACCGGGACAGGGGAGGGCTACACCTTC. Protein: CASSLTGTGEGYTF.

The genes are TRBV11-3 and TRBJ2-7, with 7 positions matching TRBD1. J was trimmed by 0 bases and V by 5 bases; bases with no gene match: 4. Per germline, CDR1 SGHNT and CDR2 YENEEA. The CDR3 has 14 residues. The CDR3 here is CASSLGQFSYEQYF. CDR3 nucleotide sequence: TGTGCCAGCAGCCTGGGACAGTTCTCCTACGAGCAGTACTTC.

In this sample, this clone turned up once. The V gene is TRBV4-2, the J gene TRBJ2-7, with a weak D call TRBD1 (5 bases). Germline assignment: CDR1 LGHNA and CDR2 YNFKEQ. This CDR3 is 15 amino acids long. With 0 bases removed from V and 3 bases from J, the gap between germline ends came to 12 bases. The CDR3: CASSQDLGPNYEQYF. The DNA of the CDR3 is TGTGCCAGCAGCCAAGACTTGGGGCCCAACTACGAGCAGTACTTC.

The rearrangement links TRBV13 to TRBJ2-5, with D unresolved. Between the trimmed V and J ends, which lost 6 bases and 8 bases, there was a span of 19 bases. Germline CDR1 is PRHDT and CDR2 is FYEKMQ (reference sequence). The CDR3 is 14 residues long. The CDR3 DNA reads as TGTGCCAGCAGTTCTACTAACGACGCCGGTACCCAGTACTTC. This sequence encodes CASSSTNDAGTQYF.

The V and J genes are TRBV19 and TRBJ1-2; 8 bases align to TRBD1. This CDR3 has 15 residues. The germline V gene has CDR1 LNHDA and CDR2 SQIVND (reference sequence). V lost 7 bases to trimming and J lost 4 bases; unmatched junction nucleotides: 11. The CDR3 loop reads CASTLEGQALYGYTF. CDR3 DNA sequence: TGTGCCAGTACCCTTGAGGGACAGGCCCTCTATGGCTACACCTTC.

V is TRBV7-2 and J is TRBJ1-1, with D unclear. V lost 5 bases to trimming and J lost 4 bases, with 17 bases between them. This CDR3 region has 15 residues. The germline V gene encodes CDR1 SGHTA and CDR2 FQGNSA. CDR3 DNA: TGTGCCAGCAGCGCCCTGGGTCGCGGGCGCACTGAAGCTTTCTTT. It codes for CASSALGRGRTEAFF.

In DNA, the CDR3 is TGCGCCAGCAGTCGCACTGGGGGCGGCTACACCTTC. It translates to CASSRTGGGYTF. This chain connects TRBV23-1 to TRBJ1-2, with a tentative D call TRBD1 (6 bases). TRBV23-1 is flagged as an ORF with uncertain function. The CDR3 is 12 residues long. Trimming removed 4 bases at V and 8 bases at J, with 11 bases between.

The chain recombines TRBV18 with TRBJ2-7, with D possibly matching TRBD1 (5 bases). CDR1 and CDR2 from the germline V gene are KGHSH and LQKENI. V lost 2 bases and J 5 bases, leaving 13 bases between the germline ends. The CDR3 runs to 14 residues. The CDR3 reads CASSPNLGEDEQYF. For the CDR3, the DNA is TGTGCCAGCTCACCAAATTTAGGGGAAGACGAGCAGTACTTC.